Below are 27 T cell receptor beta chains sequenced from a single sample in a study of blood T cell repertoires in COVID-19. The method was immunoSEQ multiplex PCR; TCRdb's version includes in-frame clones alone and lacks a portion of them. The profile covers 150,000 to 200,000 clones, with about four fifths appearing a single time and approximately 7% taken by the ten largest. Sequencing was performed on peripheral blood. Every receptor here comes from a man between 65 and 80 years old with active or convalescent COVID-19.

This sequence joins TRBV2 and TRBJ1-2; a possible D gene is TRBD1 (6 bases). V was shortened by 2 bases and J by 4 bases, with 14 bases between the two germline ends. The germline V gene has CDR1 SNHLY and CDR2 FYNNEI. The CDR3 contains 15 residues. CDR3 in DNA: TGTGCCAGCAGTGAAAGGACAGATACGACCTATGGCTACACCTTC. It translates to CASSERTDTTYGYTF.

The CDR3 region is CASSVSDFNYGYTF. DNA of the CDR3: TGTGCCAGCAGCGTATCAGACTTTAACTATGGCTACACCTTC. The chain links TRBV9 to TRBJ1-2; D is unresolved. The V gene lost 1 base and the J gene lost 1 base, with 8 bases spanning the gap. CDR3 size: 14 residues. Germline V CDR1 and CDR2: SGDLS, YYNGEE.

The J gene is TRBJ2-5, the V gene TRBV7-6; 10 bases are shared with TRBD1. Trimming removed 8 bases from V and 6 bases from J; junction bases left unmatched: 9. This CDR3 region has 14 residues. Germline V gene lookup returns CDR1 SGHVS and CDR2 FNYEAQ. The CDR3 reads CASRKTGGVKTQYF. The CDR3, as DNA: TGTGCCAGCCGCAAGACAGGGGGCGTCAAGACCCAGTACTTC. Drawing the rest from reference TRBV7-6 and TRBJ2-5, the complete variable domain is GAGVSQSPRYKVTKRGQDVALRCDPISGHVSLYWYRQALGQGPEFLTYFNYEAQQDKSGLPNDRFSAERPEGSISTLTIQRTEQRDSAMYRCASRKTGGVKTQYFGPGTRLLVL.

The CDR3 nucleotides read TGTGCCAGCAGCTCCACACGCGGACAGGTCTTCCTCTCTGGAAACACCATATATTTT. Protein: CASSSTRGQVFLSGNTIYF. The chain joins TRBV11-3 to TRBJ1-3; 7 bases are shared with TRBD1. The CDR3 is 19 amino acids. CDR1 SGHNT and CDR2 YENEEA come from the germline V gene. Trimming cost V 4 bases and J 0 bases; bases outside gene matches: 15.

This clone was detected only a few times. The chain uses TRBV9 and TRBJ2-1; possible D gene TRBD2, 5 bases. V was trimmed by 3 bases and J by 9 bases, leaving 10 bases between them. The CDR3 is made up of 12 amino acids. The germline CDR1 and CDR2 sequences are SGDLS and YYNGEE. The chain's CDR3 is CASSGAGGEQFF. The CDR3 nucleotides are TGTGCCAGCAGCGGAGCTGGAGGTGAGCAGTTCTTC.

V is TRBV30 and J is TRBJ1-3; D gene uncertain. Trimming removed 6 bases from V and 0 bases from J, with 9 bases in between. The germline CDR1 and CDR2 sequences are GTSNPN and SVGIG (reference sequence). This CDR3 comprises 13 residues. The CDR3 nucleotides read TGTGCCTGCGACATAATCTCTGGAAACACCATATATTTT. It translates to CACDIISGNTIYF.

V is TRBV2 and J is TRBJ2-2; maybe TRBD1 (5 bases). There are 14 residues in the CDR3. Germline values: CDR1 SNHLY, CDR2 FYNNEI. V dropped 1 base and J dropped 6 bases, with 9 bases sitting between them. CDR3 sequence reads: CASSEGTFPGELFF. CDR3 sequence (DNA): TGTGCCAGCAGTGAAGGGACATTTCCCGGGGAGCTGTTTTTT.

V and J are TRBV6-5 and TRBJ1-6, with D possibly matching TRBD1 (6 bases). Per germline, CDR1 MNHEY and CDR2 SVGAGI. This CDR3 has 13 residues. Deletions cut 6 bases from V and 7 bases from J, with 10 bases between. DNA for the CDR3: TGTGCCAGCAGCCTGGACAGCAATTCACCCCTCCACTTT. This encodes CASSLDSNSPLHF.

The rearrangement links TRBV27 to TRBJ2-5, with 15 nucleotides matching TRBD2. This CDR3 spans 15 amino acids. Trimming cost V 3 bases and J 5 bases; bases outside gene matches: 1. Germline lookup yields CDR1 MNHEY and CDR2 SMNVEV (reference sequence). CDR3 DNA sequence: TGTGCCAGCAGTTTCGGGACTAGCGGGAGGGAGACCCAGTACTTC. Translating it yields CASSFGTSGRETQYF.

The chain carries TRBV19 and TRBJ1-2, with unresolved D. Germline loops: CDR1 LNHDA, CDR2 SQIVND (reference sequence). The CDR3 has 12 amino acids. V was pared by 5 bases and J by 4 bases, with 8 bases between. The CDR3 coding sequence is TGTGCCAGTAGTCAACGGTCCTATGGCTACACCTTC. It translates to CASSQRSYGYTF.

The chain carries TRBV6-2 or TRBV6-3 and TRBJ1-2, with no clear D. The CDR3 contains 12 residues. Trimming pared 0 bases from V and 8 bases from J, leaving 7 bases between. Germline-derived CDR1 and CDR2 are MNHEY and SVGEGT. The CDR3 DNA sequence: TGTGCCAGCAGTTACTCGACGGGGGGCTACACCTTC. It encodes CASSYSTGGYTF.

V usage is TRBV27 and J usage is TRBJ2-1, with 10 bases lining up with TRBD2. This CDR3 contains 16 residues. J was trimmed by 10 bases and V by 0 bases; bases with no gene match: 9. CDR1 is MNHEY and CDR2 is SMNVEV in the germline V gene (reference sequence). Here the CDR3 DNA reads TGTGCCAGCAGTTTATCTGTAGCGGGAGGCAGGCTGGAGCAGTTCTTC. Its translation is CASSLSVAGGRLEQFF.

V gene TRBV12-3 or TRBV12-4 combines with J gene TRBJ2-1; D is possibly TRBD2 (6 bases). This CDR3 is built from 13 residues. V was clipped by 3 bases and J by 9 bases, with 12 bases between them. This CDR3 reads CASSFGGVGEQFF. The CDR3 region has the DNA TGTGCCAGCAGTTTCGGAGGGGTCGGTGAGCAGTTCTTC.

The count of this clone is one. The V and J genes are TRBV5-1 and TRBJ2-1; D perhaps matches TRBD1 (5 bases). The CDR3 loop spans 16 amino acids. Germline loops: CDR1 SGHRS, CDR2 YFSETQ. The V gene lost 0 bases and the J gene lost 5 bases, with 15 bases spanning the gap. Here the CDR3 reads CASSLGWGGGDNEQFF. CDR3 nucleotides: TGCGCCAGCAGCTTGGGGTGGGGCGGTGGGGACAATGAGCAGTTCTTC.

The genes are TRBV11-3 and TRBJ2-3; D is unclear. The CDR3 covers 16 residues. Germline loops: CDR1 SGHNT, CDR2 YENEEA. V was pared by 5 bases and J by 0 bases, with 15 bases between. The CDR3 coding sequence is TGTGCCAGCAGCCTGACTTTCTCGATTAGCACAGATACGCAGTATTTT. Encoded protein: CASSLTFSISTDTQYF.

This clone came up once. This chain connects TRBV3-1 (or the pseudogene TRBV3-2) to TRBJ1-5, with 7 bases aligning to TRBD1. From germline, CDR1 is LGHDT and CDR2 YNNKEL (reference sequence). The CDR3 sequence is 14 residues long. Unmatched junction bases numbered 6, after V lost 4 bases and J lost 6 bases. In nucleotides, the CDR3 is TGTGCCAGCAGCCCTACAGGGGCCGGTCAGCCCCAGCATTTT. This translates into CASSPTGAGQPQHF.

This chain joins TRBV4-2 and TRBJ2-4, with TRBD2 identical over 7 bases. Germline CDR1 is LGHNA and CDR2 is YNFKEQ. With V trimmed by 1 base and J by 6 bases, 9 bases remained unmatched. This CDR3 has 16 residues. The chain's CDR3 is CASSQVSAGGRNIQYF. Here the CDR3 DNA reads TGTGCCAGCAGCCAAGTGTCGGCGGGCGGGAGAAACATTCAGTACTTC.

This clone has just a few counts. CDR3: CASSLILQGGAYNEQFF. CDR3 in DNA: TGTGCCAGCAGCTTAATTCTACAAGGGGGCGCCTACAATGAGCAGTTCTTC. This sequence joins TRBV7-9 and TRBJ2-1; 7 bases line up with TRBD1. The V gene end was trimmed by 2 bases and the J gene end by 2 bases; junction bases not matched to a gene: 9. The CDR3 extends over 17 amino acids. Germline CDR1 reads SEHNR; CDR2 reads FQNEAQ (reference sequence).

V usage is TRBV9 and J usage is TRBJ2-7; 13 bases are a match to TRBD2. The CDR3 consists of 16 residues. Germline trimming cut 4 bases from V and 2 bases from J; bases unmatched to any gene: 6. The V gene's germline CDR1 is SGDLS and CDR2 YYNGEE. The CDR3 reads CASSPRLAGGPYEQYF. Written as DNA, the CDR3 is TGTGCCAGCAGCCCAAGACTAGCGGGGGGACCCTACGAGCAGTACTTC.

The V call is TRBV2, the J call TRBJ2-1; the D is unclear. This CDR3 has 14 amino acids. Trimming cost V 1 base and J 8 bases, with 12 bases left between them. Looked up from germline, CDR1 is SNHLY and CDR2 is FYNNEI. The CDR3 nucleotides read TGTGCCAGCAGTGAAGGGAGTGGTGTGGATGAGCAGTTCTTC. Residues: CASSEGSGVDEQFF. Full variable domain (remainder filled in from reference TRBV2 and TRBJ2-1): EPEVTQTPSHQVTQMGQEVILRCVPISNHLYFYWYRQILGQKVEFLVSFYNNEISEKSEIFDDQFSVERPDGSNFTLKIRSTKLEDSAMYFCASSEGSGVDEQFFGPGTRLTVL.

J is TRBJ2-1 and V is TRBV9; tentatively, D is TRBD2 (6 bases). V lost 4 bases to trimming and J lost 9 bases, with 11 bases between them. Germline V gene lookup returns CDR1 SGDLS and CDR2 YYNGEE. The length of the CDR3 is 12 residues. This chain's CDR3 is CASSRGGGEQFF. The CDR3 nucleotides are TGTGCCAGCAGCCGTGGGGGAGGTGAGCAGTTCTTC.

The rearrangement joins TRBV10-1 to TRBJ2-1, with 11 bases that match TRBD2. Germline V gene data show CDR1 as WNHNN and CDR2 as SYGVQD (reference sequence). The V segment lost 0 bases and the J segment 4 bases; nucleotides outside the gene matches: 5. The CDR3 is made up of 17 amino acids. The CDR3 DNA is TGCGCCAGCAGTGAGTCACCCGGGACTAGCGGATACAATGAGCAGTTCTTC. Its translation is CASSESPGTSGYNEQFF.

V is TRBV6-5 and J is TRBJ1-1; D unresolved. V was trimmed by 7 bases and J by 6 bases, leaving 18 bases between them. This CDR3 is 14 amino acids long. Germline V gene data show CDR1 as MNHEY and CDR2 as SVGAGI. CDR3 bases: TGTGCCAGCAATAAAGACCGAGGGATCGCTGAAGCTTTCTTT. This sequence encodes CASNKDRGIAEAFF.

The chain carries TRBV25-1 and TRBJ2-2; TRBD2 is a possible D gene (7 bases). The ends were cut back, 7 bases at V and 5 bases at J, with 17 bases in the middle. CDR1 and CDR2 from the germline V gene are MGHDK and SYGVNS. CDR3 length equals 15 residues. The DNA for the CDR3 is TGTGCCAGCACCAAAGGGGGAGGGAGGACCGGGGAGCTGTTTTTT. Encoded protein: CASTKGGGRTGELFF.

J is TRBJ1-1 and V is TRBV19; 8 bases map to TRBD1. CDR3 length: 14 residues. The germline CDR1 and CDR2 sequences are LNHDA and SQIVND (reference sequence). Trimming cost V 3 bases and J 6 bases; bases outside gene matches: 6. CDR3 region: CASSMSDRGPEAFF. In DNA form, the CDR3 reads TGTGCCAGTAGTATGAGCGACAGGGGCCCTGAAGCTTTCTTT.

CDR3 in DNA: TGTGCCAGCTCACCACGGTCAACGGCGGGTAAAAACATTCAGTACTTC. As protein: CASSPRSTAGKNIQYF. This chain links TRBV18 with TRBJ2-4, with D maybe TRBD2 (5 bases). The CDR3 consists of 16 residues. From germline, CDR1 is KGHSH and CDR2 LQKENI. V was clipped by 1 base and J by 4 bases, with 14 bases between them.

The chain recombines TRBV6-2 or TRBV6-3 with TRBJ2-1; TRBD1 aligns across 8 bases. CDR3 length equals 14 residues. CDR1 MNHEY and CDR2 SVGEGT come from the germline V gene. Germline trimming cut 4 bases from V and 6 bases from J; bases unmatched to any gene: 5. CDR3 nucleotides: TGTGCCAGCAGTTCGAGGACAGGGCGCAATGAGCAGTTCTTC. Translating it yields CASSSRTGRNEQFF.